These 16 T cell receptor beta chains originate from one sample sequenced in a study of neurological immune-mediated disorders. The time point here: longitudinal time-point 3. TCRdb reprocessed the 5' RACE reads via MiXCR and lists one record per CDR3 protein. The table has approximately 100,000 distinct CDR3 sequences, under 14% seen once. The specimen sequenced was PBMCs. The receptors were gathered from a female donor with HTLV-1-associated myelopathy (HAM/TSP).

In its sample, this clonotype was seen many times. This sequence joins TRBV7-2 and TRBJ2-3; 11 positions agree with TRBD2. Germline V CDR1 and CDR2: SGHTA, FQGNSA. The CDR3 consists of 16 residues. V was clipped by 0 bases and J by 7 bases; unmatched bases: 6. CDR3 sequence (DNA): TGTGCCAGCAGCTTAGCTAGCGGGGGGGCCGGGAATACGCAGTATTTT. It specifies CASSLASGGAGNTQYF.

This clonotype was seen more than once but under ten times. In DNA form, the CDR3 reads TGCGCCAGCAACCGGGACAGGGAGTACAATGAGCAGTTCTTC. Translated: CASNRDREYNEQFF. This chain uses TRBV5-1 with TRBJ2-1; 9 bases are shared with TRBD1. Trimming cost V 6 bases and J 4 bases; bases outside gene matches: 5. CDR3 length equals 14 residues. The germline V gene has CDR1 SGHRS and CDR2 YFSETQ.

The sample holds many counts of this clonotype. V and J are TRBV5-6 and TRBJ2-1; the D gene is possibly TRBD1 (5 bases). There are 15 residues in the CDR3. CDR1 SGHDT and CDR2 YYEEEE come from the germline V gene. Between the trimmed V and J ends, which lost 2 bases and 5 bases, there was a span of 14 bases. The CDR3 coding sequence is TGTGCCAGCAGCTTTGGCCAGGGCAGAAACAATGAGCAGTTCTTC. Protein: CASSFGQGRNNEQFF.

At least ten counts were recorded for this clonotype. The chain is built from TRBV4-2 and TRBJ2-7; D could derive from TRBD1 or TRBD2 (5 bases each). CDR1 and CDR2 (germline): LGHNA, YNFKEQ. V shed 0 bases and J shed 2 bases, with 14 bases lying between them. The CDR3 is 16 amino acids. The CDR3 loop reads CASSQEVWGSTYEQYF. The CDR3 DNA sequence: TGTGCCAGCAGCCAAGAAGTTTGGGGGTCAACCTACGAGCAGTACTTC.

This clonotype was seen ten or more times. The rearrangement uses TRBV5-1 and TRBJ2-7; D gene uncertain. The CDR3 length is 15 residues. CDR1 is SGHRS, CDR2 YFSETQ, per germline. The V gene lost 4 bases and the J gene lost 2 bases, with 16 bases spanning the gap. Here the CDR3 DNA reads TGCGCCAGCAGCCTTGGAACCGGACCCGCCTACGAGCAGTACTTC. Translation gives CASSLGTGPAYEQYF.

This clonotype was picked up many times. This chain connects TRBV5-6 to TRBJ2-1, with TRBD2 matching over 11 bases. The CDR3 loop spans 16 amino acids. V lost 4 bases, J lost 4 bases, and 7 bases stayed unmatched. The germline V gene has CDR1 SGHDT and CDR2 YYEEEE. The CDR3 spells CASSATSGGRYNEQFF. The CDR3 bases are TGTGCCAGCAGCGCCACTAGCGGGGGCCGTTACAATGAGCAGTTCTTC.

The V and J genes are TRBV6-5 and TRBJ2-7; the match to TRBD1 covers 10 bases. The germline V gene has CDR1 MNHEY and CDR2 SVGAGI. J was trimmed by 4 bases and V by 2 bases; bases with no gene match: 5. The CDR3 runs 15 residues. This CDR3 reads CASSYRDRGIYEQYF. CDR3 nucleotide sequence: TGTGCCAGCAGTTACAGGGACAGGGGAATTTACGAGCAGTACTTC.

V is TRBV12-3 or TRBV12-4 and J is TRBJ2-7, with 9 bases matching TRBD2. This CDR3 has 15 amino acids. The junction had 8 bases not matched to a gene; V was cut back by 5 bases and J by 3 bases. In nucleotides, the CDR3 is TGTGCCAGCAGTACCCAGCGGGGGGCAAACTACGAGCAGTACTTC. Protein product: CASSTQRGANYEQYF.

This clonotype appeared many times. This chain joins TRBV29-1 and TRBJ2-2; D is ambiguous. This CDR3 is 13 amino acids long. Per germline, CDR1 SQVTM and CDR2 ANQGSEA. V was trimmed by 2 bases and J by 2 bases, leaving 6 bases between them. CDR3 in amino acids: CSVELRNTGELFF. The CDR3 bases are TGCAGCGTTGAATTGCGTAACACCGGGGAGCTGTTTTTT.

This clonotype has ten or more counts. The rearrangement joins TRBV15 to TRBJ1-6, with D possibly being TRBD1 (6 bases). V was clipped by 0 bases and J by 7 bases, with 13 bases between them. The germline CDR1 and CDR2 sequences are LNHNV and YYDKDF (reference sequence). This CDR3 comprises 16 residues. CDR3 residues: CATSRDPQRGNSPLHF. The CDR3 nucleotides are TGTGCCACCAGCAGAGATCCCCAAAGGGGGAATTCACCCCTCCACTTT.

This clonotype came up once. One junction end disagrees with the germline gene, perhaps due to a read error. The chain links TRBV9 to TRBJ2-3, with 8 positions matching TRBD2. The CDR3 totals 14 residues. Germline-derived CDR1 and CDR2 are SGDLS and YYNGEE. In nucleotides, the CDR3 is TGTGCCAGCAGCTACGGACTAGCCACATATACGCAGTATTTT. This sequence encodes CASSYGLATYTQYF.

This clonotype was counted at least ten times. The rearrangement joins TRBV11-2 to TRBJ1-4; no clear D gene. V lost 7 bases and J lost 7, with 13 bases in between. Germline CDR1 SGHAT, CDR2 FQNNGV. This CDR3 is 13 amino acids long. CDR3 sequence (DNA): TGTGCCAGCACCCTGGTCTTCGGTGAAAAACTGTTTTTT. Protein product: CASTLVFGEKLFF. Based on the CDR3 plus reference TRBV11-2 and TRBJ1-4, the full variable domain is EAGVAQSPRYKIIEKRQSVAFWCNPISGHATLYWYQQILGQGPKLLIQFQNNGVVDDSQLPKDRFSAERLKGVDSTLKIQPAKLEDSAVYLCASTLVFGEKLFFGSGTQLSVL.

This clonotype was recorded at least ten times. The chain joins TRBV7-9 to TRBJ1-1; 7 bases line up with TRBD1. V lost 5 bases, J lost 0 bases, and 6 bases stayed unmatched. This CDR3 has 15 amino acids. Germline values: CDR1 SEHNR, CDR2 FQNEAQ (reference sequence). The CDR3 bases are TGTGCCAGCAGCCCGCCGGGACAGATGAACACTGAAGCTTTCTTT. Translated: CASSPPGQMNTEAFF.

This clonotype was detected ten times or more. The CDR3 loop reads CSASGPAGTSGYEQYF. CDR3 DNA sequence: TGCAGTGCCTCAGGCCCCGCCGGGACTAGCGGATACGAGCAGTACTTC. The rearrangement joins TRBV20-1 to TRBJ2-7; the match to TRBD2 covers 11 bases. The CDR3 extends over 16 amino acids. V dropped 6 bases and J dropped 4; count of bases not matched to a gene: 14. CDR1 is DFQATT and CDR2 is SNEGSKA in the germline V gene (reference sequence).

This clonotype was counted many times. This chain uses TRBV28 with TRBJ2-7, with TRBD2 matching over 8 bases. Germline values: CDR1 MDHEN, CDR2 SYDVKM. Trimming cost V 7 bases and J 10 bases; bases outside gene matches: 18. The CDR3 is made up of 15 amino acids. The CDR3 loop is CASTLARTSLIVQYF. The CDR3 region has the DNA TGTGCCAGCACCCTTGCCCGGACTAGCTTGATAGTCCAGTACTTC. Full variable domain (missing parts from reference TRBV28 and TRBJ2-7): DVKVTQSSRYLVKRTGEKVFLECVQDMDHENMFWYRQDPGLGLRLIYFSYDVKMKEKGDIPEGYSVSREKKERFSLILESASTNQTSMYLCASTLARTSLIVQYFGPGTRLTVT.

This clonotype was seen a single time. The CDR3 here is CASSYPGTDSNQPQHF. In DNA form, the CDR3 reads TGTGCCAGCAGTTACCCCGGGACGGATAGCAATCAGCCCCAGCATTTT. The chain carries TRBV28 and TRBJ1-5; tentative D call: TRBD1 (5 bases). The CDR3 consists of 16 residues. Trimming stripped 4 bases from V and 0 bases from J, with 13 bases between. From germline, CDR1 is MDHEN and CDR2 SYDVKM. Based on the CDR3 plus reference TRBV28 and TRBJ1-5, the full variable domain is DVKVTQSSRYLVKRTGEKVFLECVQDMDHENMFWYRQDPGLGLRLIYFSYDVKMKEKGDIPEGYSVSREKKERFSLILESASTNQTSMYLCASSYPGTDSNQPQHFGDGTRLSIL.